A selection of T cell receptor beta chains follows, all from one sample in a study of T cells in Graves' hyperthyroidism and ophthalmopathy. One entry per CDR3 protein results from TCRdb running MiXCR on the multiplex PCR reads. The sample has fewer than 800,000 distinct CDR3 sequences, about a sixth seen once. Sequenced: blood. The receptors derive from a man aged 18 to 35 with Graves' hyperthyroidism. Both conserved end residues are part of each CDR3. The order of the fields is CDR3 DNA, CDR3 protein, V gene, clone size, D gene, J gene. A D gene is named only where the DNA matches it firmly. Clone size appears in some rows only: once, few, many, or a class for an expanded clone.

CDR3 DNA: TGTGCTAGTGGTTTGGTTTCGAAGGACCGGGGCCTTCGCAATCAGCCCCAGCATTTT
CDR3 protein: CASGLVSKDRGLRNQPQHF
V gene: TRBV12-5
clone size: -
D gene: -
J gene: TRBJ1-5

CDR3 DNA: TGCAGCGTATCGGGACTGCCTCCCCGAGAGACCCAGTACTTC
CDR3 protein: CSVSGLPPRETQYF
V gene: TRBV29-1
clone size: -
D gene: -
J gene: TRBJ2-5

CDR3 DNA: TGTGCCAGCAGCTTAGGGACTAGCGGGAGCGGCCCCTTCGATGAGCAGTTCTTC
CDR3 protein: CASSLGTSGSGPFDEQFF
V gene: TRBV7-8
clone size: -
D gene: TRBD2
J gene: TRBJ2-1

CDR3 DNA: TGCAGTGCTAGGGTCGGACACCAAGAGACCCAGTACTTC
CDR3 protein: CSARVGHQETQYF
V gene: TRBV20-1
clone size: few
D gene: -
J gene: TRBJ2-5

CDR3 DNA: TGTGCCAGCAGCCAGGGGGGACCGAACACTGAAGCTTTCTTT
CDR3 protein: CASSQGGPNTEAFF
V gene: TRBV4-2
clone size: few
D gene: -
J gene: TRBJ1-1

CDR3 DNA: TGCAGTGCTCCCAACCGCAGGGGCTCTGGAAACACCATATATTTT
CDR3 protein: CSAPNRRGSGNTIYF
V gene: TRBV20-1
clone size: -
D gene: -
J gene: TRBJ1-3

CDR3 DNA: TGTGCCAGCAGCTTGGACCTTAGCGGGAGGGCGGACGGGGAGCTGTTTTTT
CDR3 protein: CASSLDLSGRADGELFF
V gene: TRBV5-5
clone size: many
D gene: TRBD2
J gene: TRBJ2-2

CDR3 DNA: TGTGCCAGCGATCCCCGACGAGCGGGTGAAGATACGCAGTATTTT
CDR3 protein: CASDPRRAGEDTQYF
V gene: TRBV6-2/TRBV6-3
clone size: many
D gene: -
J gene: TRBJ2-3

CDR3 DNA: TGTGCCAGCAGTGCACCCCCCAAGGGGACCTATGGCTACACCTTC
CDR3 protein: CASSAPPKGTYGYTF
V gene: TRBV12-3/TRBV12-4
clone size: many
D gene: -
J gene: TRBJ1-2

CDR3 DNA: TGTGCCAGCAGCCAACTGGAGTATCGAGGCGAGCAGTACTTC
CDR3 protein: CASSQLEYRGEQYF
V gene: TRBV14
clone size: -
D gene: -
J gene: TRBJ2-7

CDR3 DNA: TGTGCCAGCAGTGCCGACTCGATTGAAGCTTTCTTT
CDR3 protein: CASSADSIEAFF
V gene: TRBV6-1
clone size: many
D gene: -
J gene: TRBJ1-1

CDR3 DNA: TGTGCCAGCAGCTTAACCCTTACAACCGATGAGCAGTTCTTC
CDR3 protein: CASSLTLTTDEQFF
V gene: TRBV7-8
clone size: many
D gene: -
J gene: TRBJ2-1

CDR3 DNA: TGTGCCAGCAGTGCTCCGGGACAGGGGAAAGCGACCCAGTACTTC
CDR3 protein: CASSAPGQGKATQYF
V gene: TRBV27
clone size: few
D gene: TRBD1
J gene: TRBJ2-5

CDR3 DNA: TGTGCCACCACCACTAGCGGCTACAATGAGCAGTTCTTC
CDR3 protein: CATTTSGYNEQFF
V gene: TRBV24-1
clone size: few
D gene: TRBD2
J gene: TRBJ2-1

CDR3 DNA: TGTGCCAGCAGTTCCCCCCAAGCGGGGGCCAATGAGCAGTTCTTC
CDR3 protein: CASSSPQAGANEQFF
V gene: TRBV28
clone size: many
D gene: TRBD2
J gene: TRBJ2-1

CDR3 DNA: TGTGCCAGCAGTGTCGGGGAGCGGGATACGCAGTATTTT
CDR3 protein: CASSVGERDTQYF
V gene: TRBV2
clone size: few
D gene: -
J gene: TRBJ2-3

CDR3 DNA: TGTGCCAGCTCACCTTCTGATCGTGGACCGTATACGCAGTATTTT
CDR3 protein: CASSPSDRGPYTQYF
V gene: TRBV18
clone size: few
D gene: -
J gene: TRBJ2-3

CDR3 DNA: TGTGCCACCGAGGGCACCAGCGAGGGAGAGACCCAGTACTTC
CDR3 protein: CATEGTSEGETQYF
V gene: TRBV11-3
clone size: many
D gene: -
J gene: TRBJ2-5

CDR3 DNA: TGTGCCAGTAGAGCCCCTCAACAGGGAACGAACACTGAAGCTTTCTTT
CDR3 protein: CASRAPQQGTNTEAFF
V gene: TRBV19
clone size: -
D gene: -
J gene: TRBJ1-1

CDR3 DNA: TGTGCCAGCAGTCCCTTACCCGGGACAGGGTGGAGGTATGAAGCTTTCTTT
CDR3 protein: CASSPLPGTGWRYEAFF
V gene: TRBV28
clone size: -
D gene: TRBD1
J gene: TRBJ1-1

CDR3 DNA: TGTGCCAGCAGTGGACAGGGACCCACCGGGGAGCTGTTTTTT
CDR3 protein: CASSGQGPTGELFF
V gene: TRBV6-1
clone size: few
D gene: TRBD1
J gene: TRBJ2-2

CDR3 DNA: TGTGCCAGCAGCTTAGGAAGGACGGCTCAAGAGACCCAGTACTTC
CDR3 protein: CASSLGRTAQETQYF
V gene: TRBV7-9
clone size: many
D gene: -
J gene: TRBJ2-5

CDR3 DNA: TGTGCCTGGAGAACGGGACTAGCGGGAGCCCATGAGCAGTTCTTC
CDR3 protein: CAWRTGLAGAHEQFF
V gene: TRBV30
clone size: many
D gene: TRBD2
J gene: TRBJ2-1

CDR3 DNA: TGTGCCAGCACTGCGGGAGGGCCTGGTGAGCAGTTCTTC
CDR3 protein: CASTAGGPGEQFF
V gene: TRBV28
clone size: many
D gene: TRBD2
J gene: TRBJ2-1

CDR3 DNA: TGTGCCAGCAGCTCCCTAGGGTGGGAGGGACTAGCCGCGATCGAGCAGTACTTC
CDR3 protein: CASSSLGWEGLAAIEQYF
V gene: TRBV7-2
clone size: -
D gene: TRBD2
J gene: TRBJ2-7

CDR3 DNA: TGTGCCAGCAGCTTCGACAGGGGGCAGGATGGCTACACCTTC
CDR3 protein: CASSFDRGQDGYTF
V gene: TRBV5-8
clone size: few
D gene: TRBD1
J gene: TRBJ1-2

CDR3 DNA: TGTGCCAGCAGTTTTGCAGGACGGGATGAGCAGTTCTTC
CDR3 protein: CASSFAGRDEQFF
V gene: TRBV12-3/TRBV12-4
clone size: many
D gene: -
J gene: TRBJ2-1

CDR3 DNA: TGCGCCAGCAGCTTCCTAGCGGGAGGGCTTATCGAGCAGTACTTC
CDR3 protein: CASSFLAGGLIEQYF
V gene: TRBV5-1
clone size: -
D gene: TRBD2
J gene: TRBJ2-7

CDR3 DNA: TGTGCCAGCAGCCATGGTCCCCCGGGACACTCCTACGGGCAGTACTTC
CDR3 protein: CASSHGPPGHSYGQYF
V gene: TRBV14
clone size: -
D gene: -
J gene: TRBJ2-7

CDR3 DNA: TGCGCCAGCAGCCCCCACCGCAGCGGGGATGGGAATGAGCAGTTCTTC
CDR3 protein: CASSPHRSGDGNEQFF
V gene: TRBV5-1
clone size: -
D gene: TRBD2
J gene: TRBJ2-1

CDR3 DNA: TGTGCCAGCAGTGGAACAATCGACAGTTCTAGCACAGATACGCAGTATTTT
CDR3 protein: CASSGTIDSSSTDTQYF
V gene: TRBV6-1
clone size: many
D gene: -
J gene: TRBJ2-3

CDR3 DNA: TGTGCCAGCGCCTTGGTTGAGGGGAATCAGCCCCAGCATTTT
CDR3 protein: CASALVEGNQPQHF
V gene: TRBV27
clone size: many
D gene: -
J gene: TRBJ1-5

CDR3 DNA: TGTGCCAGCAGTCCCACGCGGGAGTTAAATGAGCAGTTCTTC
CDR3 protein: CASSPTRELNEQFF
V gene: TRBV12-3/TRBV12-4
clone size: -
D gene: TRBD2
J gene: TRBJ2-1

CDR3 DNA: TGTGCCAGCAGCCAAGATAGGCGGATGAACACTGAAGCTTTCTTT
CDR3 protein: CASSQDRRMNTEAFF
V gene: TRBV3-1
clone size: many
D gene: -
J gene: TRBJ1-1

CDR3 DNA: TGTGCCAGCTCACCACCGGCGGGAGGAGAGGAGCAGTACTTC
CDR3 protein: CASSPPAGGEEQYF
V gene: TRBV18
clone size: -
D gene: TRBD2
J gene: TRBJ2-7

CDR3 DNA: TGCAGTGCTATCATCCCTGATGATCGCGGGATCTACGAGCAGTACTTC
CDR3 protein: CSAIIPDDRGIYEQYF
V gene: TRBV20-1
clone size: many
D gene: -
J gene: TRBJ2-7

CDR3 DNA: TGTGCCAGCTCACCCGACCGCGGACGCCTCGAGCAGTACTTC
CDR3 protein: CASSPDRGRLEQYF
V gene: TRBV18
clone size: -
D gene: -
J gene: TRBJ2-7

CDR3 DNA: TGTGCCAGCAGCCATTGGGACAGGACGACCGTAGACAATGAGCAGTTCTTC
CDR3 protein: CASSHWDRTTVDNEQFF
V gene: TRBV7-3
clone size: -
D gene: TRBD1
J gene: TRBJ2-1

CDR3 DNA: TGTGCCAGCAGACGGGACTCAGGCTATGGCTACACCTTC
CDR3 protein: CASRRDSGYGYTF
V gene: TRBV6-5
clone size: few
D gene: -
J gene: TRBJ1-2

CDR3 DNA: TGTGCCAGCAGTTTTAACAGGGATGCTTACGAGCAGTACTTC
CDR3 protein: CASSFNRDAYEQYF
V gene: TRBV27
clone size: many
D gene: -
J gene: TRBJ2-7

CDR3 DNA: TGTGCCAGCAGAAAGACAGGGAGCTCCTACGAGCAGTACTTC
CDR3 protein: CASRKTGSSYEQYF
V gene: TRBV6-2/TRBV6-3
clone size: many
D gene: TRBD1
J gene: TRBJ2-7

CDR3 DNA: TGCAGTGCTAGGTGGACTAGCAGTTACAATGAGCAGTTCTTC
CDR3 protein: CSARWTSSYNEQFF
V gene: TRBV20-1
clone size: many
D gene: TRBD2
J gene: TRBJ2-1

CDR3 DNA: TGCAGCGTTGAACCGGGCGGGAGCGGCACCGGGGAGCTGTTTTTT
CDR3 protein: CSVEPGGSGTGELFF
V gene: TRBV29-1
clone size: -
D gene: TRBD2
J gene: TRBJ2-2

CDR3 DNA: TGTGCCAGCACTTCCGGGGGGACCTACGAGCAGTACTTC
CDR3 protein: CASTSGGTYEQYF
V gene: TRBV28
clone size: -
D gene: TRBD2
J gene: TRBJ2-7

CDR3 DNA: TGTGCCAGCAGTGCCAGGGATCCTTCATACAATGAGCAGTTCTTC
CDR3 protein: CASSARDPSYNEQFF
V gene: TRBV2
clone size: many
D gene: -
J gene: TRBJ2-1

CDR3 DNA: TGTGCCAGCACTCCCGGACAGGGAGTCCACAATGAGCAGTTCTTC
CDR3 protein: CASTPGQGVHNEQFF
V gene: TRBV12-3/TRBV12-4
clone size: few
D gene: TRBD1
J gene: TRBJ2-1

CDR3 DNA: TGTGCCATCAGTGAACAAGGGGGGTACGAGCAGTACTTC
CDR3 protein: CAISEQGGYEQYF
V gene: TRBV10-3
clone size: many
D gene: -
J gene: TRBJ2-7

CDR3 DNA: TGTGCCAGCACCCTACATCCTAGCCAGACCCATGAGCAGTTCTTC
CDR3 protein: CASTLHPSQTHEQFF
V gene: TRBV2
clone size: many
D gene: -
J gene: TRBJ2-1

CDR3 DNA: TGTGCCAGCAGTACGAGCGGGAGGCCATCCTACGAGCAGTACTTC
CDR3 protein: CASSTSGRPSYEQYF
V gene: TRBV28
clone size: many
D gene: TRBD2
J gene: TRBJ2-7

CDR3 DNA: TGTGCCAGCACCCGGACTAGCAGCAATGAGCAGTTCTTC
CDR3 protein: CASTRTSSNEQFF
V gene: TRBV2
clone size: many
D gene: TRBD2
J gene: TRBJ2-1

CDR3 DNA: TGTGCCAGCAGGGAGGGGGAGGGCACAGATACGCAGTATTTT
CDR3 protein: CASREGEGTDTQYF
V gene: TRBV2
clone size: many
D gene: -
J gene: TRBJ2-3

CDR3 DNA: TGCAGCGTACCCGGGGAGACCCAGTACTTC
CDR3 protein: CSVPGETQYF
V gene: TRBV29-1
clone size: -
D gene: -
J gene: TRBJ2-5

CDR3 DNA: TGTGCCAGCAGGGACGGACAGGGGAGGTCCCAGTACTTC
CDR3 protein: CASRDGQGRSQYF
V gene: TRBV14
clone size: -
D gene: TRBD1
J gene: TRBJ2-5

CDR3 DNA: TGTGCCAGCAGCCAAGGACTAGCGGGAGCCCTCGGGTCCTACAATGAGCAGTTCTTC
CDR3 protein: CASSQGLAGALGSYNEQFF
V gene: TRBV3-1
clone size: -
D gene: TRBD2
J gene: TRBJ2-1

CDR3 DNA: TGTGCCAGCAGCCGGACTAGCGGCTCCCCTACGCAGTATTTT
CDR3 protein: CASSRTSGSPTQYF
V gene: TRBV13
clone size: -
D gene: TRBD2
J gene: TRBJ2-3

CDR3 DNA: TGCAGTGCAACCACAGAAAGCGGGGAGCTGTTTTTT
CDR3 protein: CSATTESGELFF
V gene: TRBV20-1
clone size: -
D gene: -
J gene: TRBJ2-2

CDR3 DNA: TGTGCCAGCAGTTTCGGAGCGATGAATGAAAAACTGTTTTTT
CDR3 protein: CASSFGAMNEKLFF
V gene: TRBV12-3/TRBV12-4
clone size: few
D gene: -
J gene: TRBJ1-4

CDR3 DNA: TGTGCCAGCAAGGGACAGGCAGCGAGTCAGCCCCAGCATTTT
CDR3 protein: CASKGQAASQPQHF
V gene: TRBV6-1
clone size: many
D gene: TRBD1
J gene: TRBJ1-5

CDR3 DNA: TGTGCCAGCAGTTTAGGTGGTAGAGCGGGCGGGAGTATGGAGACCCAGTACTTC
CDR3 protein: CASSLGGRAGGSMETQYF
V gene: TRBV28
clone size: -
D gene: TRBD2
J gene: TRBJ2-5